Only a few counts were recorded for the clone carrying this TCR beta chain. Antigen: not known. This record belongs to a study of beta chain features in type 1 diabetes. The entirety of the isolated RNA underwent reverse transcription, so expressed TCRB transcripts were sequenced. Generated by immunoSEQ multiplex PCR, the TCRdb table keeps only in-frame clones and is missing some. The data hold some 250,000 clones, with about 25% observed a single time. Study observations and caveats: A pattern of fewer insertions and more deletions at VDJ junctions was seen in type 1 diabetes patients. Naive, central memory and Treg TCRB repertoires seemed to resemble each other more closely in patients than they did in healthy donors.

In total, each donor contributed a single heparinised blood draw that averaged roughly 100 mL. Input material: central memory CD4+ T cells from blood. This TCR was sampled from a young man in good health.

CDR3 region: CASSPRGIRDNGEQYF. CDR3 coding DNA: TGTGCCAGCAGCCCCCGAGGAATCCGGGACAACGGCGAGCAGTACTTC. The chain employs TRBV9 and TRBJ2-7; a weak D match, TRBD1 (6 bases). V gave up 4 bases and J gave up 6 bases, with 23 bases separating them. The CDR3 extends over 16 amino acids. Germline V lookup: CDR1 SGDLS, CDR2 YYNGEE.